One sample yielded the 8 T cell receptor beta chains listed below, sequenced in a study of T cell changes during pregnancy in multiple sclerosis. Only in-frame clones appear in the TCRdb table, and some are missing; sequencing was by immunoSEQ multiplex PCR. This sample has 60,000 or so clones, with roughly 90% found just once. The specimen comprised peripheral blood, sampled before pregnancy. Source of these receptors: a female donor with multiple sclerosis, enrolled in a pregnancy study.

CDR3 DNA: TGTGCCAGCAGCCTAAGGGGGAGGGGGATCACCTATAATTCACCCCTCCACTTT. Translating it yields CASSLRGRGITYNSPLHF. The chain combines TRBV4-2 with TRBJ1-6; the D gene is possibly TRBD1 (6 bases). The V gene's germline CDR1 is LGHNA and CDR2 YNFKEQ. The V end was cut by 4 bases, the J end by 2 bases, with 18 bases between. The CDR3 covers 18 residues.

The DNA of the CDR3 is TGTGCCAGCGGAAGGGGGAGATATACGCAGTATTTT. Translating gives CASGRGRYTQYF. V usage is TRBV21-1 and J usage is TRBJ2-3; TRBD1 is the table's D call and was not checked against the DNA. TRBV21-1 is assigned pseudogene status. The CDR3 spans 12 residues.

This clone appeared a single time. The CDR3 loop reads CASSTRDRAYSGANVLTF. The CDR3 region has the DNA TGCGCCAGCAGCACCCGGGACAGGGCCTACTCTGGGGCCAACGTCCTGACTTTC. V gene TRBV4-3 combines with J gene TRBJ2-6, with 9 bases matching TRBD1. Per the germline V gene, CDR1 is LGHNA and CDR2 is YSLEER. V shed 5 bases, J shed 0 bases, and the junction held 8 bases outside the gene matches. The CDR3 runs to 18 residues.

The chain carries TRBV4-2 and TRBJ2-2; 8 nucleotides match TRBD2. V was pared by 1 base and J by 4 bases, with 2 bases of the junction left unmatched. The CDR3 has 15 amino acids. From germline, CDR1 is LGHNA and CDR2 YNFKEQ. CDR3 in DNA: TGTGCCAGCAGCCAAGCGGGGGGGCTCACCGGGGAGCTGTTTTTT. Its protein product is CASSQAGGLTGELFF.

The V call is TRBV6-5, the J call TRBJ1-1; D might be TRBD1 (5 bases). The CDR3 covers 13 residues. V shed 6 bases and J shed 1 base, with 9 bases lying between them. Germline loops: CDR1 MNHEY, CDR2 SVGAGI. The CDR3 reads CASSLTENTEAFF. The DNA for the CDR3 is TGTGCCAGCAGCCTGACAGAGAACACTGAAGCTTTCTTT.

The chain links TRBV7-3 to TRBJ1-2, with D unclear. Germline lookup yields CDR1 SGHTA and CDR2 FQGTGA. The CDR3 has 12 amino acids. Trimming cost V 5 bases and J 3 bases, with 7 bases left between them. The CDR3 coding sequence is TGTGCCAGCAGCCATGGCTACTATGGCTACACCTTC. Translating gives CASSHGYYGYTF.

This chain connects TRBV10-2 to TRBJ2-7, with TRBD2 as a possible D gene (6 bases). The CDR3 is made up of 14 amino acids. The germline CDR1 and CDR2 sequences are WSHSY and SAAADI. The V and J ends lost 0 bases and 5 bases respectively, with 11 bases between them. The CDR3 loop reads CASSESPGVDEQYF. The CDR3 DNA reads as TGCGCCAGCAGTGAGTCGCCGGGGGTCGACGAGCAGTACTTC.

This clone showed up just once. This sequence joins TRBV5-1 and TRBJ1-2; 8 nucleotides line up with TRBD1. V lost 8 bases to trimming and J lost 0 bases; unmatched junction nucleotides: 6. The CDR3 totals 14 residues. CDR1 and CDR2 (germline): SGHRS, YFSETQ. The CDR3 here is CASTGQGSNYGYTF. The CDR3, as DNA: TGCGCCAGTACAGGACAGGGTTCTAACTATGGCTACACCTTC.